A single sample gave rise to the 30 T cell receptor beta chains below, sequenced in a study of T-cell memory formation after mild COVID-19. TCRdb re-called the 5' RACE reads through MiXCR, storing one row per CDR3 protein. Of just under 550,000 distinct CDR3 sequences listed, roughly 21% are singletons. Material for sequencing was PBMCs or a T cell subset sorted from them (not recorded which). The origin of the receptors is an adult woman who had mild COVID-19 (a few samples of this study predate the infection). Cell type and time point are not known.

V gene TRBV10-2 combines with J gene TRBJ1-1; D is unresolved. The V end was cut by 5 bases, the J end by 1 base, with 8 bases between. The CDR3 covers 13 residues. The germline V gene encodes CDR1 WSHSY and CDR2 SAAADI. The CDR3 sequence: CASSRNKNTEAFF. CDR3 nucleotide sequence: TGCGCCAGCAGTCGTAACAAGAACACTGAAGCTTTCTTT.

Many counts were recorded for this clonotype. The chain recombines TRBV7-3 with TRBJ2-7; 7 positions agree with TRBD1. The CDR3 is made up of 13 amino acids. The germline V gene has CDR1 SGHTA and CDR2 FQGTGA. With 3 bases clipped from V and 3 bases from J, the junction kept 2 bases outside the gene matches. In DNA form, the CDR3 reads TGTGCCAGCAGCTTGAGGGACAGCTACGAGCAGTACTTC. As protein: CASSLRDSYEQYF.

Here the CDR3 reads CASSRQGRGYNEQFF. The DNA of the CDR3 is TGTGCCAGCAGTCGACAGGGTCGCGGTTACAATGAGCAGTTCTTC. V and J are TRBV3-1 and TRBJ2-1; 7 nucleotides line up with TRBD1. The J segment lost 4 bases and the V segment lost 6 bases, leaving 9 bases of the junction unmatched. From germline, CDR1 is LGHDT and CDR2 YNNKEL (reference sequence). This CDR3 has 15 amino acids.

The chain carries TRBV3-1 and TRBJ2-2, with D possibly being TRBD1 (5 bases). Trimming stripped 5 bases from V and 2 bases from J, with 18 bases between. Per the germline V gene, CDR1 is LGHDT and CDR2 is YNNKEL (reference sequence). The CDR3 spans 17 residues. The CDR3 sequence is CASSETPRGPNTGELFF. In nucleotides, the CDR3 is TGTGCCAGCAGCGAAACCCCAAGGGGCCCTAACACCGGGGAGCTGTTTTTT.

The table lists this clonotype with a few counts. CDR3 nucleotides: TGTGCCAGTAGATCAGGGGGCACCGGATCTGGAAACACCATATATTTT. Its translation is CASRSGGTGSGNTIYF. V and J are TRBV19 and TRBJ1-3; TRBD1 agrees at 8 bases. The CDR3 is made up of 16 amino acids. Germline CDR1 LNHDA, CDR2 SQIVND (reference sequence). V shed 6 bases and J 1 base; nucleotides not matched to a gene: 8.

The rearrangement uses TRBV12-3 or TRBV12-4 and TRBJ1-6; D not certain. The CDR3 contains 15 residues. The V end was cut by 5 bases, the J end by 7 bases, with 15 bases between. The CDR3 is CASSPGRLGNSPLHF. The CDR3 coding sequence is TGTGCCAGCAGTCCCGGGCGGCTGGGGAATTCACCCCTCCACTTT.

The chain links TRBV3-1 to TRBJ1-1; the D gene is possibly TRBD1 (5 bases). Trimming left V 4 bases short and J 4 bases short, with 13 bases between. Per the germline V gene, CDR1 is LGHDT and CDR2 is YNNKEL (reference sequence). The CDR3 totals 14 residues. The CDR3 reads CASSLRGGATEAFF. Here the CDR3 DNA reads TGTGCCAGCAGCCTCCGGGGAGGGGCCACTGAAGCTTTCTTT.

This chain joins TRBV30 and TRBJ2-7; D gene ambiguous. The CDR3 has 13 amino acids. CDR1 and CDR2 from the germline V gene are GTSNPN and SVGIG (reference sequence). Trimming shortened V by 0 bases and J by 5 bases, and 11 bases separated the two germline ends. CDR3 nucleotides: TGTGCCTGGAGTGTAGGCAACTACGACGAGCAGTACTTC. It codes for CAWSVGNYDEQYF.

The chain joins TRBV7-6 to TRBJ2-7; 7 bases match TRBD1. Germline values: CDR1 SGHVS, CDR2 FNYEAQ. There are 18 residues in the CDR3. Losses at the gene ends were 1 base for V and 0 bases for J; bases not matched to a gene: 12. As DNA, the CDR3 is TGTGCCAGCAGCTTAGTTCCCCTACAGGGGATGAGCTCCTACGAGCAGTACTTC. It encodes CASSLVPLQGMSSYEQYF.

This clonotype has just a few counts. This chain uses TRBV5-1 with TRBJ1-1, with D tentatively TRBD1 (5 bases). The CDR3 is 14 residues long. Trimming left V 1 base short and J 6 bases short, with 13 bases between. The germline CDR1 and CDR2 sequences are SGHRS and YFSETQ. The CDR3 is CASSLRQGGAEAFF. CDR3 nucleotide sequence: TGCGCCAGCAGCTTGCGGCAGGGAGGCGCTGAAGCTTTCTTT.

This clonotype was found a few times. The chain couples TRBV20-1 to TRBJ2-7, with no clear D. CDR1 and CDR2 (germline): DFQATT, SNEGSKA (reference sequence). The V and J ends lost 4 bases and 3 bases respectively, with 7 bases between them. There are 11 residues in the CDR3. CDR3 sequence (DNA): TGCAGTGCTAATTTGCACTACGAGCAGTACTTC. It yields the protein CSANLHYEQYF.

This clonotype was picked up a small number of times. CDR3: CAWNDQGGFYEQYF. The CDR3 DNA sequence: TGTGCCTGGAATGACCAGGGAGGGTTCTACGAGCAGTACTTC. The V and J genes are TRBV30 and TRBJ2-7, with 7 bases identical to TRBD2. This CDR3 region has 14 residues. Germline values: CDR1 GTSNPN, CDR2 SVGIG (reference sequence). With V trimmed by 4 bases and J by 3 bases, 9 bases remained unmatched.

V usage is TRBV7-2 and J usage is TRBJ2-1; TRBD1 aligns across 11 bases. CDR3 length: 14 amino acids. Germline lookup yields CDR1 SGHTA and CDR2 FQGNSA. Trimming cost V 11 bases and J 8 bases; bases outside gene matches: 11. CDR3 region: CADTGGTGGYEQFF. CDR3 bases: TGTGCCGATACAGGTGGGACAGGGGGTTATGAGCAGTTCTTC.

The V call is TRBV30, the J call TRBJ2-7, with 8 bases lining up with TRBD1. CDR1 is GTSNPN and CDR2 is SVGIG in the germline V gene (reference sequence). This CDR3 has 14 residues. Trimming took 7 bases from V and 2 from J; bases not matched to a gene: 10. The CDR3 bases are TGTGCCTTTTTGGGGACAGGAGTCGCCTACGAGCAGTACTTC. Translation gives CAFLGTGVAYEQYF.

This clonotype came up many times. The chain couples TRBV12-3 or TRBV12-4 to TRBJ1-5, with 7 bases that match TRBD1. The ends lost 7 bases at V and 7 bases at J; junction bases unmatched: 10. This CDR3 spans 14 amino acids. Written as DNA, the CDR3 is TGTGCCAGCATCCTGGAGGGGGCAGGACAGCCCCAGCATTTT. Translation gives CASILEGAGQPQHF.

Only one count was recorded for this clonotype. The CDR3 sequence: CASSSSRGAGNTIYF. The DNA for the CDR3 is TGTGCCAGCAGCTCATCCAGGGGGGCTGGAAACACCATATATTTT. This rearrangement joins TRBV11-2 to TRBJ1-3, with TRBD1 matching 7 bases. The CDR3 has 15 residues. Germline V lookup: CDR1 SGHAT, CDR2 FQNNGV. Unmatched junction bases numbered 5, after V lost 4 bases and J lost 2 bases.

This clonotype has more than one count but fewer than ten. The V call is TRBV19, the J call TRBJ2-1, with D hard to call. V was pared by 1 base and J by 4 bases, with 11 bases between. CDR1 and CDR2 (germline): LNHDA, SQIVND (reference sequence). The CDR3 is 15 residues long. The CDR3 bases are TGTGCCAGTAGTATAGGACTCCCCGCGTACAATGAGCAGTTCTTC. As protein: CASSIGLPAYNEQFF.

The chain joins TRBV20-1 to TRBJ1-1; the D is unclear. Germline loops: CDR1 DFQATT, CDR2 SNEGSKA (reference sequence). The V gene lost 3 bases and the J gene lost 4 bases, with 12 bases spanning the gap. The CDR3 spans 13 residues. The CDR3 DNA sequence: TGCAGTGCTAGCCCCGCCAAGGGCACTGAAGCTTTCTTT. Protein: CSASPAKGTEAFF.

This chain joins TRBV3-1 and TRBJ1-2, with unresolved D. Trimming took 1 base from V and 5 from J, leaving 5 bases between them. In germline, CDR1 is LGHDT, CDR2 YNNKEL (reference sequence). There are 12 residues in the CDR3. In nucleotides, the CDR3 is TGTGCCAGCAGCCAAGCGCGTTATGGCTACACCTTC. Translation: CASSQARYGYTF.

The chain links TRBV12-3 or TRBV12-4 to TRBJ2-3; 10 nucleotides match TRBD1. This CDR3 contains 17 residues. The ends lost 3 bases at V and 5 bases at J; junction bases unmatched: 11. The CDR3 sequence is CASSFHPGQGRRDTQYF. CDR3 bases: TGTGCCAGCAGTTTCCATCCGGGACAGGGGAGGAGAGATACGCAGTATTTT.

A few counts support this clonotype. The rearrangement joins TRBV24-1 to TRBJ2-1; perhaps TRBD1 as D (5 bases). Trimming shortened V by 2 bases and J by 5 bases, and 12 bases separated the two germline ends. Germline V gives CDR1 KGHDR, CDR2 SFDVKD. The length of the CDR3 is 15 residues. The CDR3 here is CATSDWFQGDNEQFF. The CDR3 region has the DNA TGTGCCACCAGTGATTGGTTTCAGGGTGACAATGAGCAGTTCTTC.

In this sample, this clonotype turned up a few times. This chain connects TRBV10-3 to TRBJ2-5; tentatively, D is TRBD1 or TRBD2 (7 bases each). Germline CDR1 ENHRY, CDR2 SYGVKD. The CDR3 sequence is 15 residues long. V was cut by 7 bases and J by 4 bases, with 19 bases left in between. The CDR3 coding sequence is TGTGCCATCACAAAATCGACAGGGAGGGGAGAGACCCAGTACTTC. Translation: CAITKSTGRGETQYF.

A few counts support this clonotype. This rearrangement joins TRBV20-1 to TRBJ1-4; 7 nucleotides match TRBD1. After removal of 2 bases from V and 5 bases from J, the junction contained 2 bases not matched to a gene. CDR3 size: 13 residues. In germline, CDR1 is DFQATT, CDR2 SNEGSKA (reference sequence). The CDR3 bases are TGCAGTGCTAGAAGACAGGGCAATGAAAAACTGTTTTTT. The encoded protein is CSARRQGNEKLFF.

The rearrangement joins TRBV9 to TRBJ2-5; perhaps TRBD2 as D (6 bases). Trimming took 2 bases from V and 5 from J, leaving 19 bases between them. Germline V gene sequence: CDR1 SGDLS, CDR2 YYNGEE. This CDR3 spans 16 amino acids. The CDR3 DNA sequence: TGTGCCAGCAGCGTTGGGGCTAGCGCCGGGCTGGAGACCCAGTACTTC. Amino acids: CASSVGASAGLETQYF.

In this sample, this clonotype turned up a few times. The gene calls are TRBV5-5 and TRBJ1-2; D gene uncertain. V lost 0 bases and J lost 8, with 8 bases in between. CDR3 length: 12 amino acids. In germline, CDR1 is SGHKS, CDR2 YYEKEE (reference sequence). This chain's CDR3 is CASSLAQLGYTF. The DNA of the CDR3 is TGTGCCAGCAGCTTGGCACAGCTCGGCTACACCTTC.

This clonotype was detected a few times. The chain uses TRBV5-1 and TRBJ1-6; D gene unclear. Trimming cost V 0 bases and J 8 bases, with 15 bases left between them. The length of the CDR3 is 16 residues. Germline V CDR1 and CDR2: SGHRS, YFSETQ. CDR3 coding DNA: TGCGCCAGCAGCTTGGGATCCGGACCCTCGGATTCACCCCTCCACTTT. Translated: CASSLGSGPSDSPLHF. Full variable domain (outside the CDR3, taken from reference TRBV5-1 and TRBJ1-6): KAGVTQTPRYLIKTRGQQVTLSCSPISGHRSVSWYQQTPGQGLQFLFEYFSETQRNKGNFPGRFSGRQFSNSRSEMNVSTLELGDSALYLCASSLGSGPSDSPLHFGNGTRLTVT.

J is TRBJ1-1 and V is TRBV4-2; no firm D call. CDR1 is LGHNA, CDR2 YNFKEQ, per germline. The CDR3 length is 15 residues. The V end was cut by 0 bases, the J end by 2 bases, with 10 bases between. The CDR3, as DNA: TGTGCCAGCAGCCAAGATGTAAACAGAAACACTGAAGCTTTCTTT. Amino acids: CASSQDVNRNTEAFF.

V is TRBV27 and J is TRBJ2-1, with D maybe TRBD1 (5 bases). The CDR3 is 15 amino acids. Germline assignment: CDR1 MNHEY and CDR2 SMNVEV (reference sequence). The V and J ends lost 5 bases and 2 bases respectively, with 13 bases between them. CDR3 sequence: CASSLRQYPYNEQFF. The CDR3 nucleotides read TGTGCCAGCAGTCTTCGACAGTACCCCTACAATGAGCAGTTCTTC.

As DNA, the CDR3 is TGTGCCAGCAGTTCCTCTCGGGGTGGGGGTACGCAGTATTTT. As protein: CASSSSRGGGTQYF. The J gene is TRBJ2-3, the V gene TRBV27; D possibly matches TRBD1 or TRBD2 (5 bases each). Deletions cut 4 bases from V and 8 bases from J, with 16 bases between. This CDR3 comprises 14 residues. Germline lookup yields CDR1 MNHEY and CDR2 SMNVEV (reference sequence).

CDR3 nucleotides: TGTGCCAGCAGCTCCATATTGGCTAGGACCTACAATGAGCAGTTCTTC. Encoded protein: CASSSILARTYNEQFF. J is TRBJ2-1 and V is TRBV11-3, with D unclear. The CDR3 totals 16 residues. Trimming removed 4 bases at V and 2 bases at J, with 15 bases between. CDR1 is SGHNT, CDR2 YENEEA, per germline.